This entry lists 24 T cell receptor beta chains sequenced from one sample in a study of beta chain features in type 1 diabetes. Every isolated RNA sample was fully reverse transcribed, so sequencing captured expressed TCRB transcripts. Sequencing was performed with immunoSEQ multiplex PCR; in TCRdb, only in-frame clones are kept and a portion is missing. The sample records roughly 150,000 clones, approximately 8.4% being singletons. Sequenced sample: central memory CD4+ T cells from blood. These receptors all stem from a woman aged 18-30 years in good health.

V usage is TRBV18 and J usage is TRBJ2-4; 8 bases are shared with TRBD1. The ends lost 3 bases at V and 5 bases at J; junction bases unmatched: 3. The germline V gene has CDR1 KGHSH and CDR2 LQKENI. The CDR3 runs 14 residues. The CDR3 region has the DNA TGTGCCAGCTCACCTCGACAGGGGCAAAACATTCAGTACTTC. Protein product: CASSPRQGQNIQYF. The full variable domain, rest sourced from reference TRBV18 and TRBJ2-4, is NAGVMQNPRHLVRRRGQEARLRCSPMKGHSHVYWYRQLPEEGLKFMVYLQKENIIDESGMPKERFSAEFPKEGPSILRIQQVVRGDSAAYFCASSPRQGQNIQYFGAGTRLSVL.

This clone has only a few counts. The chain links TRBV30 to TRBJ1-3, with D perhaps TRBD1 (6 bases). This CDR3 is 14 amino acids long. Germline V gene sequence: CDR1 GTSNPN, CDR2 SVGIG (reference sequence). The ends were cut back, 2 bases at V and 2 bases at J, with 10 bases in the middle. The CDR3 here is CAWSPGGPGNTIYF. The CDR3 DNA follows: TGTGCCTGGAGTCCCGGGGGGCCTGGAAACACCATATATTTT.

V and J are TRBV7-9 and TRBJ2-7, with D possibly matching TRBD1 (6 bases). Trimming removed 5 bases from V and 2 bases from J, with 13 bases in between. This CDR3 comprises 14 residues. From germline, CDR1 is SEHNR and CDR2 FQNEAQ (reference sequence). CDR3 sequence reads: CASSLLQGPYEQYF. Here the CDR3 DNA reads TGTGCCAGCAGCCTGTTACAGGGCCCCTACGAGCAGTACTTC.

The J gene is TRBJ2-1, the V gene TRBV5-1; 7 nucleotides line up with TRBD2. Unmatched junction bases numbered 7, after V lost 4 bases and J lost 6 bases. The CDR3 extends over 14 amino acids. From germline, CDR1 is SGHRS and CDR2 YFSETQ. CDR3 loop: CASSAGTNVNEQFF. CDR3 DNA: TGCGCCAGCAGCGCCGGGACTAACGTCAATGAGCAGTTCTTC.

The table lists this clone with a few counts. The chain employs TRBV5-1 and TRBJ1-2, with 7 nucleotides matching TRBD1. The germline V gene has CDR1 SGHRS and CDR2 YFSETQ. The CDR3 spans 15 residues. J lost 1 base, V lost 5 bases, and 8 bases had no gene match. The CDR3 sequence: CASREGQAVNYGYTF. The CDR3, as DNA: TGCGCCAGCAGAGAAGGACAGGCCGTTAACTATGGCTACACCTTC.

The CDR3 protein is CASVSGGNEKLFF. The CDR3 DNA sequence: TGTGCCAGCGTGTCCGGTGGTAATGAAAAACTGTTTTTT. The chain recombines TRBV28 with TRBJ1-4; the D is unclear. The V end lost 8 bases, the J end lost 4 bases, and 11 bases lay between the germline ends. Germline V gene data show CDR1 as MDHEN and CDR2 as SYDVKM. This CDR3 region has 13 residues. The whole variable domain, remainder taken from reference TRBV28 and TRBJ1-4, is DVKVTQSSRYLVKRTGEKVFLECVQDMDHENMFWYRQDPGLGLRLIYFSYDVKMKEKGDIPEGYSVSREKKERFSLILESASTNQTSMYLCASVSGGNEKLFFGSGTQLSVL.

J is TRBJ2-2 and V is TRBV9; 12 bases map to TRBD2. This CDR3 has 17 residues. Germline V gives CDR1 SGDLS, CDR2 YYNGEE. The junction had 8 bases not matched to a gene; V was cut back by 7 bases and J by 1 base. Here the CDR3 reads CASAASGRAMNTGELFF. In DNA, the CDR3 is TGTGCCAGCGCAGCTAGCGGGAGGGCAATGAACACCGGGGAGCTGTTTTTT.

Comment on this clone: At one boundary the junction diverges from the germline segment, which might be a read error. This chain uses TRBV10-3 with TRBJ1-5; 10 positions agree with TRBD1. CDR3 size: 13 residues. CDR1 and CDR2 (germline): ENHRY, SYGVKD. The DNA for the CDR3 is TGCGCCAGCAGTATGGGACAGGGGCAGCCCCAGCATTTT. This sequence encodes CASSMGQGQPQHF.

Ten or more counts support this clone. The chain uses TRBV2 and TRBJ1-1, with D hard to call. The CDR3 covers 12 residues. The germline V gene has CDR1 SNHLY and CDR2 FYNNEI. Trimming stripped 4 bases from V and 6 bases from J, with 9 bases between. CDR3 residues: CASSGRRAEAFF. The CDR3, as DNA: TGTGCCAGCAGTGGTCGGAGAGCTGAAGCTTTCTTT. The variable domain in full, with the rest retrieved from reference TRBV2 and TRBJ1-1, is EPEVTQTPSHQVTQMGQEVILRCVPISNHLYFYWYRQILGQKVEFLVSFYNNEISEKSEIFDDQFSVERPDGSNFTLKIRSTKLEDSAMYFCASSGRRAEAFFGQGTRLTVV.

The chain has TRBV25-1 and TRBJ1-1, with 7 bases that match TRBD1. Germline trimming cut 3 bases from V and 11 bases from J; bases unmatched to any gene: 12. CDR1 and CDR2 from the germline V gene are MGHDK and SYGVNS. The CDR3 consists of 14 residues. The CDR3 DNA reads TGTGCCAGCAGTGAGAGGGCAGGGGGTCGGGGGGCTTTCTTT. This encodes CASSERAGGRGAFF.

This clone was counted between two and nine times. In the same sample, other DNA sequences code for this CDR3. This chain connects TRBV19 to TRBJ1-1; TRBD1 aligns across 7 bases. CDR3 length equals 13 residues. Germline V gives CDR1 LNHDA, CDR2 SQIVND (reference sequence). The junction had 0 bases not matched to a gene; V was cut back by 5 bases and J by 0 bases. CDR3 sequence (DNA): TGTGCCAGTAGTGACAGGGTGAACACTGAAGCTTTCTTT. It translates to CASSDRVNTEAFF.

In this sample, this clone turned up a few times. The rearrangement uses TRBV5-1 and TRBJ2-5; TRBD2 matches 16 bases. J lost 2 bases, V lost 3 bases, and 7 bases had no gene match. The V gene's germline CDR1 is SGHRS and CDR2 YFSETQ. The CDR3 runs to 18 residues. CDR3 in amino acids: CASSWKPGLAGGQETQYF. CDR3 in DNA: TGCGCCAGCAGCTGGAAACCGGGACTAGCGGGGGGGCAAGAGACCCAGTACTTC.

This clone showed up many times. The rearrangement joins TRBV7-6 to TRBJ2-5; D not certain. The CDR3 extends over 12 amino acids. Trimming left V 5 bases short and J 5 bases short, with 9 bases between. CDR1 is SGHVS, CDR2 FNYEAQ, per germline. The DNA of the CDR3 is TGTGCCAGCAGCCCAAGGCGGGAGACCCAGTACTTC. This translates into CASSPRRETQYF.

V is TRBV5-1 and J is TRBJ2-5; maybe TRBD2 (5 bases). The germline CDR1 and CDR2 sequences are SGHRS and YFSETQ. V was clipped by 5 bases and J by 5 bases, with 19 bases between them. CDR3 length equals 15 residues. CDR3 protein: CASRGRTEVRETQYF. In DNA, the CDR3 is TGCGCCAGCAGAGGTCGGACGGAGGTCCGGGAGACCCAGTACTTC.

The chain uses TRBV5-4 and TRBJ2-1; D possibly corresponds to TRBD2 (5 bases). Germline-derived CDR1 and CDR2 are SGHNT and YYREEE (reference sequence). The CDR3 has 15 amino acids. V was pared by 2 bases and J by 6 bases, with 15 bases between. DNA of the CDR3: TGTGCCAGCAGCTTTGAAGTAGCGCTTGGCAATGAGCAGTTCTTC. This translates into CASSFEVALGNEQFF. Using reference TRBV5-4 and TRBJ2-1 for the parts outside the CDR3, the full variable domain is ETGVTQSPTHLIKTRGQQVTLRCSSQSGHNTVSWYQQALGQGPQFIFQYYREEENGRGNFPPRFSGLQFPNYSSELNVNALELDDSALYLCASSFEVALGNEQFFGPGTRLTVL.

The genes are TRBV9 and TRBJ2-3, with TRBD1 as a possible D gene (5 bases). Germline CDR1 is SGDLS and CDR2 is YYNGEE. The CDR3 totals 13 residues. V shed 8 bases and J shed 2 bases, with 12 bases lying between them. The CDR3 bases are TGTGCCAGTAGTGTGGGGCCCACAGATACGCAGTATTTT. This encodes CASSVGPTDTQYF.

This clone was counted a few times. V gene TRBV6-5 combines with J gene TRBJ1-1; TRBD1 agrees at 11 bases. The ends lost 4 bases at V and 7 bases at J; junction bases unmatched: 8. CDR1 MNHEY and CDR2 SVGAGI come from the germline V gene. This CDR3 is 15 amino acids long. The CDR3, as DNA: TGTGCCAGCAGTTCTCCGGGACAGGGGGATCTTGAAGCTTTCTTT. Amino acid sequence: CASSSPGQGDLEAFF.

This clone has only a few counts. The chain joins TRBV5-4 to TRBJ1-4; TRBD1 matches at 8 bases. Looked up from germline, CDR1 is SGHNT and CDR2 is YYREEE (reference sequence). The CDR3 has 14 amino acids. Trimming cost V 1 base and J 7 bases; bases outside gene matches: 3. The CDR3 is CASSLTGGSEKLFF. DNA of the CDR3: TGTGCCAGCAGCTTGACAGGGGGAAGTGAAAAACTGTTTTTT.

The CDR3 DNA reads as TGTGCCAGCAGCGGGCACGTGAACACTGAAGCTTTCTTT. Amino acid sequence: CASSGHVNTEAFF. The genes are TRBV9 and TRBJ1-1; D unresolved. V dropped 3 bases and J dropped 0 bases, with 6 bases sitting between them. The CDR3 is 13 amino acids. Per germline, CDR1 SGDLS and CDR2 YYNGEE. The entire variable domain, with the rest obtained from reference TRBV9 and TRBJ1-1, is as follows: DSGVTQTPKHLITATGQRVTLRCSPRSGDLSVYWYQQSLDQGLQFLIQYYNGEERAKGNILERFSAQQFPDLHSELNLSSLELGDSALYFCASSGHVNTEAFFGQGTRLTVV.

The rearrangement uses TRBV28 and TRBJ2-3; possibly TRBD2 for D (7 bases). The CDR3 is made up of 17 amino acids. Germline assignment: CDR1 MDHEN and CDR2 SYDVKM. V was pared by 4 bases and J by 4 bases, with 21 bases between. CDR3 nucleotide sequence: TGTGCCAGCAGTTCCGCGGGGGCGGGAGTTTCCCCAGATACGCAGTATTTT. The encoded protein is CASSSAGAGVSPDTQYF.

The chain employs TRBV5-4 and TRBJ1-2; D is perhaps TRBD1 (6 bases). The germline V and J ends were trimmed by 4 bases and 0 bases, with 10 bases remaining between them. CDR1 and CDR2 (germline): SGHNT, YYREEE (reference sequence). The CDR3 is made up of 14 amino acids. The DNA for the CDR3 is TGTGCCAGCAGCGCGGACAGCACTAACTATGGCTACACCTTC. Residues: CASSADSTNYGYTF.

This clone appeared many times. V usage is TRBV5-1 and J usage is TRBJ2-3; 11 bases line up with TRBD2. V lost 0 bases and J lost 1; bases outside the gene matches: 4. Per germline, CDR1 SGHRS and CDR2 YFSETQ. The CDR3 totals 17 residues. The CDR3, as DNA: TGCGCCAGCAGCTTGGCTAGCGGGGGGTTTCGCACAGATACGCAGTATTTT. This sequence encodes CASSLASGGFRTDTQYF.

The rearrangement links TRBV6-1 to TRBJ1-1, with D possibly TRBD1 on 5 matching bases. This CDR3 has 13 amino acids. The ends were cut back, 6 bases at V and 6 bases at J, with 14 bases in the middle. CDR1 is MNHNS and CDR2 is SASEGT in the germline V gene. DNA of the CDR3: TGTGCCAGCAGCCTAAGCGGGGCGGCTGAAGCTTTCTTT. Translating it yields CASSLSGAAEAFF.

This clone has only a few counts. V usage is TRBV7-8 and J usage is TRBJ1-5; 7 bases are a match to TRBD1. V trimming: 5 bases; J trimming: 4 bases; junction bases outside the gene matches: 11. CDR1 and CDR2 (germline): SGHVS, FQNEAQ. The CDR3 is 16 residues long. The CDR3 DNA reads TGTGCCAGCAGCATCGGGACAGTAGTTCGAAATCAGCCCCAGCATTTT. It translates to CASSIGTVVRNQPQHF.